Below, 28 T cell receptor beta chains from the same sample are listed, as sequenced in a study of blood T cells in healthy people across ages (dated by TCRdb to the mid-2010s). Libraries were built with 5' RACE. A second 7 to 11 cycle PCR used a sample-barcoded 5' primer and a J-beta primer mix. TCRdb ran its own pipeline on the public reads, namely fastp trimming at Q25 and MiXCR clone calling, and kept in-frame beta chains. Every distinct CDR3 protein forms one entry, paired with its most common genes and DNA. Counted in this sample were 1.8 million or so distinct CDR3 sequences; roughly 43% of them appeared once. Of the sample, 23% falls within the top ten clones. The sequenced material came from blood. The receptor source for this set is a human donor in good health.

The chain carries TRBV28 and TRBJ1-2; D gene uncertain. The CDR3 runs 15 residues. V dropped 4 bases and J dropped 0 bases, with 12 bases sitting between them. Germline V gene lookup returns CDR1 MDHEN and CDR2 SYDVKM. This CDR3 is CASSSFGISNYGYTF. CDR3 nucleotide sequence: TGTGCCAGCAGTTCCTTCGGTATTTCTAACTATGGCTACACCTTC.

This clonotype was recorded a few times. The J gene is TRBJ2-5, the V gene TRBV29-1; 7 bases match TRBD1. After removal of 2 bases from V and 4 bases from J, the junction contained 7 bases not matched to a gene. Germline V lookup: CDR1 SQVTM, CDR2 ANQGSEA. The CDR3 extends over 14 amino acids. This CDR3 is CSVESYRGLETQYF. The CDR3 region has the DNA TGCAGCGTTGAAAGTTACAGGGGATTAGAGACCCAGTACTTC.

Comments on this clonotype: A much larger clone lies one base from this, so it may be a read error. The chain has TRBV5-1 and TRBJ2-5, with 7 bases lining up with TRBD1. The length of the CDR3 is 14 residues. Germline CDR1 SGHRS, CDR2 YFSETQ. V was pared by 3 bases and J by 2 bases, with 4 bases of the junction left unmatched. The CDR3 DNA is TGCGCCAGCAGCTGGATGGGACAGCAAGAGACCCAGTACTTC. Protein product: CASSWMGQQETQYF.

The V call is TRBV12-3 or TRBV12-4, the J call TRBJ2-3; 9 nucleotides align to TRBD2. The CDR3 has 16 amino acids. With 3 bases clipped from V and 2 bases from J, the junction kept 6 bases outside the gene matches. CDR3 sequence (DNA): TGTGCCAGCAGTTTCGTAGCGGGGGACCTCACAGATACGCAGTATTTT. This sequence encodes CASSFVAGDLTDTQYF.

This clonotype came up a few times. The chain employs TRBV6-5 and TRBJ1-2; weak D call: TRBD1 (6 bases). The CDR3 is made up of 16 amino acids. V shed 1 base and J shed 4 bases, with 16 bases lying between them. Germline lookup yields CDR1 MNHEY and CDR2 SVGAGI. Here the CDR3 DNA reads TGTGCCAGCAGTTACTTGCCCCAGGGGCCCATCTATGGCTACACCTTC. Translation gives CASSYLPQGPIYGYTF.

The rearrangement joins TRBV20-1 to TRBJ2-3; D perhaps matches TRBD1 (6 bases). V was trimmed by 5 bases and J by 3 bases, leaving 18 bases between them. Germline CDR1 reads DFQATT; CDR2 reads SNEGSKA (reference sequence). This CDR3 spans 15 amino acids. The CDR3 coding sequence is TGCAGTGCTCATCAACCGGGACACATGACAGATACGCAGTATTTT. This translates into CSAHQPGHMTDTQYF.

This clonotype has a handful of counts. The chain carries TRBV4-1 and TRBJ2-5; the D gene is possibly TRBD2 (6 bases). CDR3 length: 13 residues. Germline V CDR1 and CDR2: MGHRA, YSYEKL. Trimming stripped 5 bases from V and 5 bases from J, with 12 bases between. DNA for the CDR3: TGCGCCAGCAGCGTCGGAGGGATCGAGACCCAGTACTTC. Amino acids: CASSVGGIETQYF.

A few counts support this clonotype. J is TRBJ1-5 and V is TRBV6-2 or TRBV6-3; D call uncertain. Trimming left V 10 bases short and J 2 bases short, with 12 bases between. CDR1 and CDR2 (germline): MNHEY, SVGEGT. The CDR3 covers 13 residues. CDR3 DNA: TGTGCCACCACCGGACGGGGCAATCAGCCCCAGCATTTT. As protein: CATTGRGNQPQHF.

This clonotype was detected only a few times. The V and J genes are TRBV4-1 and TRBJ2-7; 9 bases map to TRBD1. Looked up from germline, CDR1 is MGHRA and CDR2 is YSYEKL. The CDR3 extends over 15 amino acids. V was pared by 0 bases and J by 3 bases, with 3 bases of the junction left unmatched. The CDR3 bases are TGCGCCAGCAGCCAAGAGGGGGGACAGGGCTACGAGCAGTACTTC. It specifies CASSQEGGQGYEQYF.

This clonotype was seen more than once but under ten times. V and J are TRBV7-2 and TRBJ2-7; D is possibly TRBD1 or TRBD2 (5 bases each). Germline V gene lookup returns CDR1 SGHTA and CDR2 FQGNSA. The V and J ends lost 6 bases and 3 bases respectively, with 21 bases between them. CDR3 length equals 16 residues. The CDR3 here is CASRPRPGTGIYEQYF. The CDR3 coding sequence is TGTGCCAGCAGACCACGACCCGGGACGGGCATCTACGAGCAGTACTTC.

A few counts support this clonotype. The V call is TRBV28, the J call TRBJ2-1; D is possibly TRBD1 or TRBD2 (6 bases each). CDR1 MDHEN and CDR2 SYDVKM come from the germline V gene. Trimming removed 2 bases at V and 8 bases at J, with 28 bases between. The CDR3 has 19 amino acids. CDR3 bases: TGTGCCAGCAGTTTAAGGGGGGTGGCAGGGGAAGTCAGTATCGATGAGCAGTTCTTC. Translation gives CASSLRGVAGEVSIDEQFF.

Many counts were recorded for this clonotype. V and J are TRBV6-6 and TRBJ2-4, with unresolved D. The germline V and J ends were trimmed by 2 bases and 7 bases, with 6 bases remaining between them. The CDR3 has 12 residues. The V gene's germline CDR1 is MNHNY and CDR2 SVGAGI (reference sequence). As DNA, the CDR3 is TGTGCCAGCAGTTACCCCTCCAACATTCAGTACTTC. Translation gives CASSYPSNIQYF.

There are a few counts of this clonotype. The J gene is TRBJ1-2, the V gene TRBV13, with 9 nucleotides matching TRBD1. This CDR3 has 16 residues. The J segment lost 7 bases and the V segment lost 5 bases, leaving 14 bases of the junction unmatched. CDR1 and CDR2 from the germline V gene are PRHDT and FYEKMQ (reference sequence). Here the CDR3 DNA reads TGTGCCAGCAGCCCCGGGACAGGGAGCGAAGATGGTGGCTACACCTTC. Amino acid sequence: CASSPGTGSEDGGYTF.

This clonotype is a singleton in its sample. The chain carries TRBV6-5 and TRBJ1-1; perhaps TRBD1 as D (5 bases). The CDR3 spans 12 residues. CDR1 MNHEY and CDR2 SVGAGI come from the germline V gene. Trimming took 4 bases from V and 6 from J, leaving 9 bases between them. The CDR3 loop is CASSWGGAEAFF. CDR3 nucleotide sequence: TGTGCCAGCAGTTGGGGCGGGGCTGAAGCTTTCTTT.

Comment on this clonotype: This could be a read error, since a much larger clone is one nucleotide away. This chain uses TRBV20-1 with TRBJ2-3, with D maybe TRBD1 (6 bases). The CDR3 covers 13 residues. Germline CDR1 and CDR2: DFQATT and SNEGSKA (reference sequence). The V end was cut by 5 bases, the J end by 5 bases, with 14 bases between. The DNA for the CDR3 is TGCAGTGCTGAACCGGACAGACTAGATACGCAGTATTTT. Protein sequence: CSAEPDRLDTQYF.

This chain connects TRBV20-1 to TRBJ2-3; D possibly corresponds to TRBD1 (6 bases). V was clipped by 3 bases and J by 1 base, with 20 bases between them. The CDR3 length is 17 residues. Per germline, CDR1 DFQATT and CDR2 SNEGSKA (reference sequence). The CDR3 coding sequence is TGCAGTGCTAGTACTCTGACAGGTGGGGATGGCACAGATACGCAGTATTTT. Its protein product is CSASTLTGGDGTDTQYF.

This clonotype was seen only once. V usage is TRBV7-3 and J usage is TRBJ2-1; 9 bases agree with TRBD1. The germline V gene encodes CDR1 SGHTA and CDR2 FQGTGA. V shed 5 bases, J shed 8 bases, and the junction held 10 bases outside the gene matches. This CDR3 spans 15 amino acids. CDR3 sequence: CASSRGQGRSDEQFF. DNA for the CDR3: TGTGCCAGCAGCCGGGGACAGGGCCGCTCGGATGAGCAGTTCTTC. Full variable domain (rest looked up from reference TRBV7-3 and TRBJ2-1): GAGVSQTPSNKVTEKGKYVELRCDPISGHTALYWYRQSLGQGPEFLIYFQGTGAADDSGLPNDRFFAVRPEGSVSTLKIQRTERGDSAVYLCASSRGQGRSDEQFFGPGTRLTVL.

This chain joins TRBV5-8 and TRBJ1-1; 7 nucleotides match TRBD1. Germline values: CDR1 SGHTS, CDR2 YDEGEE. J was trimmed by 3 bases and V by 4 bases; bases with no gene match: 3. The CDR3 has 13 amino acids. The CDR3 sequence is CASSRGQYTEAFF. The CDR3 DNA reads as TGTGCCAGCAGCCGGGGACAGTACACTGAAGCTTTCTTT.

This CDR3 reads CASSPNSGTTEAFF. Written as DNA, the CDR3 is TGTGCCAGCAGCCCGAATTCCGGGACAACAGAAGCTTTCTTT. This chain uses TRBV7-3 with TRBJ1-1, with D tentatively TRBD1 (6 bases). Trimming pared 5 bases from V and 8 bases from J, leaving 18 bases between. This CDR3 is 14 amino acids long. Germline V gene data show CDR1 as SGHTA and CDR2 as FQGTGA.

J is TRBJ2-5 and V is TRBV12-3 or TRBV12-4; TRBD1 aligns across 10 bases. The V gene end was trimmed by 5 bases and the J gene end by 0 bases; junction bases not matched to a gene: 12. This CDR3 is built from 18 residues. As DNA, the CDR3 is TGTGCCAGCAGTACATTGTACTCCGGGACAGGGGACCAAGAGACCCAGTACTTC. It translates to CASSTLYSGTGDQETQYF.

This clonotype was detected only a few times. The V gene is TRBV10-3, the J gene TRBJ1-2; a possible D gene is TRBD1 (6 bases). Germline-derived CDR1 and CDR2 are ENHRY and SYGVKD. CDR3 length: 13 amino acids. The V end lost 10 bases, the J end lost 4 bases, and 16 bases lay between the germline ends. CDR3 sequence reads: CATGQSEVYGYTF. CDR3 bases: TGTGCCACCGGACAGAGCGAGGTCTATGGCTACACCTTC.

This clonotype was counted a few times. The rearrangement uses TRBV7-9 and TRBJ1-6; unclear D gene. V dropped 5 bases and J dropped 13 bases, with 15 bases sitting between them. In germline, CDR1 is SEHNR, CDR2 FQNEAQ (reference sequence). This CDR3 region has 13 residues. The CDR3 reads CASSIGPNFPLHF. The CDR3 DNA reads TGTGCCAGCAGCATTGGACCGAATTTCCCCCTCCACTTT.

This chain uses TRBV18 with TRBJ1-4, with D hard to call. Germline CDR1 reads KGHSH; CDR2 reads LQKENI. V shed 6 bases and J shed 4 bases, with 15 bases lying between them. The CDR3 is 15 amino acids. The CDR3 loop is CASSEGFGGNEKLFF. In DNA form, the CDR3 reads TGTGCCAGCTCCGAAGGGTTTGGCGGTAATGAAAAACTGTTTTTT.

This rearrangement joins TRBV7-9 to TRBJ2-7; D may be TRBD1 (6 bases). Trimming took off 3 bases at V and 2 bases at J, with 14 bases between the two ends. Germline CDR1 SEHNR, CDR2 FQNEAQ (reference sequence). The CDR3 is made up of 15 amino acids. DNA for the CDR3: TGTGCCAGCAGCTTGTCAGGGGAGATTGCCTACGAGCAGTACTTC. This encodes CASSLSGEIAYEQYF.

This clonotype was counted only a few times. This chain connects TRBV6-1 to TRBJ2-5; 8 bases match TRBD2. The CDR3 is made up of 18 amino acids. The germline V gene has CDR1 MNHNS and CDR2 SASEGT. The V segment lost 6 bases and the J segment 5 bases; nucleotides outside the gene matches: 20. The CDR3 DNA sequence: TGTGCCAGCAGACGCTCCGGGACTAGAACGACGGGGGCCGAGACCCAGTACTTC. Residues: CASRRSGTRTTGAETQYF.

V and J are TRBV5-5 and TRBJ2-7; TRBD1 matches 7 bases. Looked up from germline, CDR1 is SGHKS and CDR2 is YYEKEE (reference sequence). With 4 bases clipped from V and 2 bases from J, the junction kept 9 bases outside the gene matches. There are 15 residues in the CDR3. CDR3 residues: CASSARQGFPYEQYF. DNA of the CDR3: TGTGCCAGCAGCGCAAGACAGGGTTTCCCCTACGAGCAGTACTTC.

This clonotype has more than one count but fewer than ten. The rearrangement uses TRBV20-1 and TRBJ1-5; D gene uncertain. This CDR3 region has 13 residues. CDR1 DFQATT and CDR2 SNEGSKA come from the germline V gene (reference sequence). V was cut by 3 bases and J by 7 bases, with 13 bases left in between. CDR3 region: CSASGRARQPQHF. CDR3 nucleotides: TGCAGTGCTAGTGGGCGGGCAAGACAGCCCCAGCATTTT.

This clonotype was detected only a few times. The chain couples TRBV20-1 to TRBJ2-3, with unresolved D. Germline loops: CDR1 DFQATT, CDR2 SNEGSKA (reference sequence). The CDR3 loop spans 13 amino acids. The V and J ends lost 1 base and 0 bases respectively, with 5 bases between them. The CDR3 DNA is TGCAGTGCTAGAGTGGTTAGCACAGATACGCAGTATTTT. It codes for CSARVVSTDTQYF.